These 30 T cell receptor beta chains came from one sample sequenced in a study of low-dose radiotherapy and immunotherapy resistance in tumors. Specified time point: before trial treatment. Primers used for first-strand cDNA, a TRAV- and TRBV-specific set, covered both alpha and beta chains. TCRs were put through approximately 21 PCR cycles of amplification with Phusion. A constant-region primer and the V-primer adapter served as the primer pair. One entry per CDR3 protein results from TCRdb running MiXCR on the reads. This sample has approximately 84,000 distinct CDR3 sequences, with 15% to 20% found just once. Sequences were derived from PBMCs, sampled before treatment. Receptors originate from a male donor with prostate cancer.

This clonotype was observed at least ten times. J is TRBJ2-6 and V is TRBV7-8; 10 bases align to TRBD1. Germline-derived CDR1 and CDR2 are SGHVS and FQNEAQ. After removal of 3 bases from V and 0 bases from J, the junction contained 11 bases not matched to a gene. The CDR3 covers 20 residues. The CDR3 loop reads CASSLLSPGQGTSGANVLTF. The CDR3 DNA sequence: TGTGCCAGCAGCTTGCTTTCCCCGGGACAGGGGACCTCTGGGGCCAACGTCCTGACTTTC.

This clonotype has ten or more counts. The rearrangement links TRBV13 to TRBJ1-3; 10 bases line up with TRBD1. J gave up 0 bases and V 6 bases, and 17 bases lay outside the gene matches. The length of the CDR3 is 20 residues. CDR1 and CDR2 (germline): PRHDT, FYEKMQ (reference sequence). The CDR3 loop reads CASSPASGQGSPASGNTIYF. The DNA of the CDR3 is TGTGCCAGCAGTCCCGCGTCGGGACAGGGGTCCCCGGCCTCTGGAAACACCATATATTTT.

The chain couples TRBV4-2 to TRBJ2-2; weak D call: TRBD1 (5 bases). Germline CDR1 reads LGHNA; CDR2 reads YNFKEQ. Trimming took off 2 bases at V and 3 bases at J, with 10 bases between the two ends. The CDR3 is 15 amino acids. CDR3 in amino acids: CASSQRQGHTGELFF. In DNA, the CDR3 is TGTGCCAGCAGCCAACGGCAGGGTCACACCGGGGAGCTGTTTTTT.

This clonotype was recorded many times. The chain combines TRBV30 with TRBJ2-1; maybe TRBD1 (6 bases). In germline, CDR1 is GTSNPN, CDR2 SVGIG (reference sequence). The CDR3 totals 14 residues. The ends were cut back, 0 bases at V and 8 bases at J, with 14 bases in the middle. The CDR3 loop is CAWSVLDSLDEQFF. The CDR3 DNA reads TGTGCCTGGAGTGTACTGGACAGTTTGGATGAGCAGTTCTTC.

This clonotype was observed at least ten times. The chain recombines TRBV11-2 with TRBJ2-7; a possible D gene is TRBD2 (7 bases). The V end was cut by 4 bases, the J end by 7 bases, with 20 bases between. The CDR3 length is 15 residues. CDR1 is SGHAT, CDR2 FQNNGV, per germline. The CDR3 spells CASSSIRGAQGEQYF. DNA of the CDR3: TGTGCCAGCAGCTCAATACGGGGGGCTCAGGGAGAGCAGTACTTC.

About this clonotype: A much larger clone is a single base away; this may be a read error. The chain couples TRBV7-2 to TRBJ2-4; TRBD1 or TRBD2 may be the D gene (5 bases each). There are 12 residues in the CDR3. Germline CDR1 and CDR2: SGHTA and FQGNSA. V gave up 5 bases and J gave up 10 bases, with 12 bases separating them. Here the CDR3 reads CASSPGTLIQYF. Written as DNA, the CDR3 is TGTGCCAGCAGCCCCGGGACGCTAATTCAGTACTTC.

This clonotype was counted many times. The V call is TRBV6-5, the J call TRBJ2-5, with a possible D match to TRBD2 (5 bases). The germline V gene encodes CDR1 MNHEY and CDR2 SVGAGI. Trimming took 8 bases from V and 4 from J, leaving 14 bases between them. This CDR3 has 13 residues. The CDR3: CASSGFRGETQYF. The CDR3 DNA reads TGTGCCAGCTCGGGGTTTCGAGGAGAGACCCAGTACTTC.

This clonotype has ten or more counts. CDR3 residues: CASSSSASYEQYF. The CDR3 DNA is TGTGCCAGCAGCTCTTCAGCCTCCTACGAGCAGTACTTC. The V call is TRBV7-8, the J call TRBJ2-7; D remains ambiguous. Per the germline V gene, CDR1 is SGHVS and CDR2 is FQNEAQ. The germline V and J ends were trimmed by 4 bases and 0 bases, with 7 bases remaining between them. The CDR3 contains 13 residues.

Notes on this clonotype: Sequence at one end of the junction differs from germline and may be a read error. The CDR3 loop reads CARSLGGPYQPQHF. Here the CDR3 DNA reads TGCGCCAGAAGCTTGGGGGGTCCCTATCAGCCCCAGCATTTT. V usage is TRBV5-1 and J usage is TRBJ1-5, with D perhaps TRBD1 (5 bases). The CDR3 consists of 14 residues. Germline values: CDR1 SGHRS, CDR2 YFSETQ.

This clonotype was counted ten times or more. This chain links TRBV29-1 with TRBJ2-2, with 11 nucleotides matching TRBD1. The germline V gene has CDR1 SQVTM and CDR2 ANQGSEA. This CDR3 is 15 amino acids long. V lost 6 bases and J lost 3; bases outside the gene matches: 6. CDR3: CSVKGQGVDTGELFF. The CDR3 nucleotides read TGCAGCGTCAAGGGACAGGGGGTAGACACCGGGGAGCTGTTTTTT.

The V call is TRBV20-1, the J call TRBJ1-1, with D perhaps TRBD1 (5 bases). The germline V and J ends were trimmed by 0 bases and 4 bases, with 12 bases remaining between them. CDR3 length: 14 residues. Germline loops: CDR1 DFQATT, CDR2 SNEGSKA (reference sequence). Written as DNA, the CDR3 is TGCAGTGCTAGAGAATGGGGGGAAGTCACTGAAGCTTTCTTT. It encodes CSAREWGEVTEAFF.

Regarding this clonotype: A far larger clone is a single base away, which makes a read error likely. V is TRBV13 and J is TRBJ1-2; D unclear. From germline, CDR1 is PRHDT and CDR2 FYEKMQ (reference sequence). The CDR3 spans 13 residues. V lost 6 bases to trimming and J lost 4 bases, with 12 bases between them. CDR3: CASSLWRSYGYTF. DNA for the CDR3: TGTGCCAGCAGTCTGTGGCGGTCCTATGGCTACACCTTC.

This clonotype has ten or more counts. The junction shows a germline mismatch at one end, possibly a read error. This chain connects TRBV5-1 to TRBJ2-3; a possible D gene is TRBD2 (5 bases). The CDR3 sequence is 13 residues long. Germline CDR1 SGHRS, CDR2 YFSETQ. CDR3 region: CASGEGGTDTQYF. In DNA, the CDR3 is TGTGCCAGCGGCGAGGGAGGCACAGATACGCAGTATTTT.

This clonotype has a count of ten or more. V usage is TRBV11-2 and J usage is TRBJ2-1; 8 bases match TRBD1. The J segment lost 6 bases and the V segment lost 5 bases, leaving 9 bases of the junction unmatched. The CDR3 spans 15 residues. Germline CDR1 and CDR2: SGHAT and FQNNGV. The CDR3 DNA sequence: TGTGCCAGCAGCAATGGACAGGGACCCGTCAATGAGCAGTTCTTC. Its protein is CASSNGQGPVNEQFF.

This clonotype was counted ten times or more. The chain is built from TRBV20-1 and TRBJ2-7; TRBD1 agrees at 7 bases. The CDR3 has 14 amino acids. The trim removed 6 bases at V and 5 bases at J, leaving 13 bases unmatched. Germline V gives CDR1 DFQATT, CDR2 SNEGSKA (reference sequence). CDR3 residues: CSAWAQTGVDEQYF. The DNA of the CDR3 is TGCAGTGCGTGGGCCCAAACAGGGGTTGACGAGCAGTACTTC.

The rearrangement links TRBV12-3 or TRBV12-4 to TRBJ2-7; a weak D match, TRBD2 (5 bases). V gave up 11 bases and J gave up 0 bases, with 14 bases separating them. The CDR3 consists of 13 residues. This CDR3 is CASRPGDSYEQYF. DNA of the CDR3: TGTGCCTCCCGGCCCGGGGACTCCTACGAGCAGTACTTC.

At least ten counts were recorded for this clonotype. The CDR3 is CSVNPTGAGTGELFF. CDR3 DNA sequence: TGCAGCGTTAACCCGACGGGAGCGGGCACCGGGGAGCTGTTTTTT. This sequence joins TRBV29-1 and TRBJ2-2, with D possibly TRBD2 on 6 matching bases. The CDR3 totals 15 residues. V was clipped by 5 bases and J by 4 bases, with 17 bases between them. CDR1 SQVTM and CDR2 ANQGSEA come from the germline V gene.

CDR3 bases: TGTGCCAGCAGCGCTGGAAGTGTGACAGACGAGCAGTACTTC. It codes for CASSAGSVTDEQYF. This chain uses TRBV9 with TRBJ2-7; TRBD1 is a possible D gene (5 bases). This CDR3 has 14 amino acids. Germline loops: CDR1 SGDLS, CDR2 YYNGEE. Trimming left V 3 bases short and J 5 bases short, with 15 bases between.

This clonotype was found many times. DNA of the CDR3: TGCAGTGCTAGGGTGTCGGGGGAAGTGACCGGGGAGCTGTTTTTT. Its translation: CSARVSGEVTGELFF. The V gene is TRBV20-1, the J gene TRBJ2-2; tentative D call: TRBD2 (6 bases). CDR3 length equals 15 residues. Trimming cost V 3 bases and J 5 bases, with 16 bases left between them. CDR1 is DFQATT, CDR2 SNEGSKA, per germline (reference sequence).

There are many counts of this clonotype. The chain has TRBV2 and TRBJ2-1, with 12 bases aligning to TRBD2. CDR3 length: 13 amino acids. Looked up from germline, CDR1 is SNHLY and CDR2 is FYNNEI. With V trimmed by 8 bases and J by 6 bases, 2 bases remained unmatched. The CDR3 protein is CASLAGGINEQFF. For the CDR3, the DNA is TGTGCCAGCCTAGCGGGGGGGATCAATGAGCAGTTCTTC.

This clonotype was recorded many times. V gene TRBV5-1 combines with J gene TRBJ2-1, with TRBD2 matching over 7 bases. Germline loops: CDR1 SGHRS, CDR2 YFSETQ. This CDR3 spans 15 amino acids. The V and J ends lost 2 bases and 7 bases, in that order; junction bases with no gene match: 9. The CDR3 sequence: CASSFAGVGSNEQFF. The CDR3 DNA sequence: TGCGCCAGCAGCTTCGCGGGGGTTGGGAGTAATGAGCAGTTCTTC.

This clonotype was recorded at least ten times. The chain links TRBV29-1 to TRBJ1-1; D gene uncertain. CDR3 length: 10 residues. Germline-derived CDR1 and CDR2 are SQVTM and ANQGSEA. V gave up 6 bases and J gave up 4 bases, with 6 bases separating them. This chain's CDR3 is CSVRVTEAFF. As DNA, the CDR3 is TGCAGCGTACGGGTCACTGAAGCTTTCTTT.

This clonotype was observed at least ten times. The CDR3 spells CSAKDRGHVSGNTIYF. In DNA, the CDR3 is TGCAGTGCCAAGGACAGGGGCCACGTCTCTGGAAACACCATATATTTT. The rearrangement joins TRBV20-1 to TRBJ1-3; 9 positions agree with TRBD1. Germline CDR1 DFQATT, CDR2 SNEGSKA (reference sequence). With V trimmed by 6 bases and J by 0 bases, 9 bases remained unmatched. There are 16 residues in the CDR3.

This clonotype was seen at least ten times. The junction and the germline gene differ at one end; a read error may be behind it. This rearrangement joins TRBV7-9 to TRBJ2-7, with 10 bases fitting TRBD2. The CDR3 sequence is 14 residues long. From germline, CDR1 is SEHNR and CDR2 FQNEAQ (reference sequence). In DNA form, the CDR3 reads TGTGCCAGCAGCCTAGCGGGGGACTCCTACGAGCAGTACTTC. Translated: CASSLAGDSYEQYF.

This clonotype has ten or more counts. The rearrangement uses TRBV21-1 and TRBJ2-5; the listed D gene, TRBD1, was not tested against the DNA. TRBV21-1 is flagged as a pseudogene. CDR3 length: 13 residues. The DNA for the CDR3 is TGTGCCAGCCGCGTTTTAGGGGAAGAGACCCAGTACTTC. Protein product: CASRVLGEETQYF.

At least ten counts were recorded for this clonotype. The V gene is TRBV18, the J gene TRBJ1-6, with D perhaps matching TRBD1 (6 bases). The length of the CDR3 is 15 residues. V lost 3 bases and J 9 bases, leaving 15 bases between the germline ends. Germline loops: CDR1 KGHSH, CDR2 LQKENI. The chain's CDR3 is CASSPDSSDGSPLHF. The CDR3 coding sequence is TGTGCCAGCTCACCGGACAGTTCCGATGGTTCACCCCTCCACTTT.

To note about this clonotype: It differs at one base from a far larger clone, so likely a read error. This chain links TRBV11-2 with TRBJ2-5; 10 bases are a match to TRBD2. The CDR3 runs to 17 residues. CDR1 is SGHAT and CDR2 is FQNNGV in the germline V gene. CDR3 sequence: CTSSQGAAGGQGETQYF. The DNA of the CDR3 is TGTACCAGCAGCCAAGGAGCAGCGGGGGGGCAGGGAGAGACCCAGTACTTC.

The chain couples TRBV9 to TRBJ2-7, with 9 bases lining up with TRBD1. CDR1 is SGDLS and CDR2 is YYNGEE in the germline V gene. V lost 3 bases to trimming and J lost 2 bases; unmatched junction nucleotides: 9. This CDR3 spans 16 amino acids. The CDR3 protein is CASSGLSDRGAYEQYF. The DNA of the CDR3 is TGTGCCAGCAGCGGCTTATCGGACAGGGGAGCCTACGAGCAGTACTTC.

This clonotype was observed at least ten times. The rearrangement joins TRBV7-8 to TRBJ2-1; 7 bases map to TRBD2. With 2 bases clipped from V and 5 bases from J, the junction kept 15 bases outside the gene matches. Germline lookup yields CDR1 SGHVS and CDR2 FQNEAQ. This CDR3 is 18 amino acids long. In DNA form, the CDR3 reads TGTGCCAGCAGCTTAATTGTAATGGTGGGACTAACCCACAATGAGCAGTTCTTC. Translation gives CASSLIVMVGLTHNEQFF.

This clonotype was seen at least ten times. The chain has TRBV11-2 and TRBJ2-3; no clear D. V shed 0 bases and J shed 2 bases, with 12 bases lying between them. The CDR3 consists of 16 residues. The germline V gene has CDR1 SGHAT and CDR2 FQNNGV. CDR3 DNA sequence: TGTGCCAGCAGCTTAGATCGAAGCTTCCTCACAGATACGCAGTATTTT. Residues: CASSLDRSFLTDTQYF.